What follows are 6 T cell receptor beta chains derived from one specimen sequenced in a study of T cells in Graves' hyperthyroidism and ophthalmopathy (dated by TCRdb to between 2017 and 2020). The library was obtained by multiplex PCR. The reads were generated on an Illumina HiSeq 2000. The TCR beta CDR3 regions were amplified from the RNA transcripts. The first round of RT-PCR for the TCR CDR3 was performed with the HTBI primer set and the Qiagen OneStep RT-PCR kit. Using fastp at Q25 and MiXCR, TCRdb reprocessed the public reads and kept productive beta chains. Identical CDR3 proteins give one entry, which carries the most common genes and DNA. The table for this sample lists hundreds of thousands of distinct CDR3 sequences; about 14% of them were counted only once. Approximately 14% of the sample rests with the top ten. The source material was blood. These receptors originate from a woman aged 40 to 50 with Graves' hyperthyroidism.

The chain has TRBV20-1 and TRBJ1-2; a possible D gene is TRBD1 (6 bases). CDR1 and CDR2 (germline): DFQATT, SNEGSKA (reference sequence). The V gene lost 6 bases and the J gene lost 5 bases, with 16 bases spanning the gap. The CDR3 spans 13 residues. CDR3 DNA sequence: TGCAGTGCCATGAAACAGGGAAATTATGGCTACACCTTC. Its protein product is CSAMKQGNYGYTF.

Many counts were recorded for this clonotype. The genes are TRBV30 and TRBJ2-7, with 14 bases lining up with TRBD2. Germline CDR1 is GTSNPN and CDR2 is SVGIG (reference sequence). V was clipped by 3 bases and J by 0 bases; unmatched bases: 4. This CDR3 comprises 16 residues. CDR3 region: CAWRGLAGVSSYEQYF. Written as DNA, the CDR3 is TGTGCCTGGAGGGGACTAGCGGGAGTTTCCTCCTACGAGCAGTACTTC.

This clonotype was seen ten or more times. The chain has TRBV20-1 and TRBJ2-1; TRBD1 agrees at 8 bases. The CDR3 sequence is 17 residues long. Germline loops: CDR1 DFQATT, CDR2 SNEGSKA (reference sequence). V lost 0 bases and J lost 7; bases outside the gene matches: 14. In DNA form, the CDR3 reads TGCAGTGCTAGAGATTTCGGCGGAGACAGGGGATTAAATGAGCAGTTCTTC. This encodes CSARDFGGDRGLNEQFF.

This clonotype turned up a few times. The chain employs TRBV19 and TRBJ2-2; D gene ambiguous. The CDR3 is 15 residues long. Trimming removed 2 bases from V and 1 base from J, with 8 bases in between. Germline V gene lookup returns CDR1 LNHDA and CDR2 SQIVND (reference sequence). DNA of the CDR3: TGTGCCAGTAGTATAAGTCAACAGAACACCGGGGAGCTGTTTTTT. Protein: CASSISQQNTGELFF.

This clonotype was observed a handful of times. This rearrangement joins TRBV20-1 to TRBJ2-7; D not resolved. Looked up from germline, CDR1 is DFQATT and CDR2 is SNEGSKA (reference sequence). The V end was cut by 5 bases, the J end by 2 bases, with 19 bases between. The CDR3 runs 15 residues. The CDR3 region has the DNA TGCAGTGCTCTTCGTCAGGCAATGGGGACCTACGAGCAGTACTTC. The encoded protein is CSALRQAMGTYEQYF.

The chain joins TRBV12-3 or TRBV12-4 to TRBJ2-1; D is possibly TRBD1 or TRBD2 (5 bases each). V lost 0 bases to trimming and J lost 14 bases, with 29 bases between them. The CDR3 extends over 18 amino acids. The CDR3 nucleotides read TGTGCCAGCAGTTTAGCTTTACCTGACAGAGACAATGAGCGGTTGGAGTTCTTC. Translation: CASSLALPDRDNERLEFF.